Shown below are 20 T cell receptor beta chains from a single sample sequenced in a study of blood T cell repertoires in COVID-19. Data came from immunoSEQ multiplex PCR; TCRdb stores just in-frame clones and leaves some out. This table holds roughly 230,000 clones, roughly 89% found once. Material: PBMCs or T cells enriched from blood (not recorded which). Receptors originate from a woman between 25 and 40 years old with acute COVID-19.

DNA of the CDR3: TGTGCCAGCAGTTTATCGCAGGGTCGGAGGGCGCAGTTCTTC. Translating gives CASSLSQGRRAQFF. The gene calls are TRBV27 and TRBJ2-1, with TRBD2 as a possible D gene (6 bases). The V end was cut by 0 bases, the J end by 12 bases, with 15 bases between. CDR1 and CDR2 from the germline V gene are MNHEY and SMNVEV (reference sequence). This CDR3 spans 14 amino acids.

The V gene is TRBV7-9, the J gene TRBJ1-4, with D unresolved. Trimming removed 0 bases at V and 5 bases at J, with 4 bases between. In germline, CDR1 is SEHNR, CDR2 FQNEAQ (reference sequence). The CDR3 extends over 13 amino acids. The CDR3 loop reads CASSLARNEKLFF. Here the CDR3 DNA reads TGTGCCAGCAGCTTAGCCAGGAATGAAAAACTGTTTTTT.

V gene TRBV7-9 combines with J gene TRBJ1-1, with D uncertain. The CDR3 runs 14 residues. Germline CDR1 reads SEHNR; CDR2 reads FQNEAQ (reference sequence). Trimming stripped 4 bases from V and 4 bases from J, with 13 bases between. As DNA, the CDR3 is TGTGCCAGCAGCTCTCTGGCTTCGTCCACTGAAGCTTTCTTT. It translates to CASSSLASSTEAFF.

The chain's CDR3 is CALESGEIDRVTEAFF. CDR3 nucleotides: TGTGCCCTGGAATCGGGGGAGATCGACAGGGTCACTGAAGCTTTCTTT. The chain employs TRBV30 and TRBJ1-1, with TRBD1 matching 7 bases. CDR1 and CDR2 from the germline V gene are GTSNPN and SVGIG (reference sequence). V lost 8 bases to trimming and J lost 4 bases; unmatched junction nucleotides: 19. This CDR3 is built from 16 residues. The entire variable domain, with the rest obtained from reference TRBV30 and TRBJ1-1, is as follows: SQTIHQWPATLVQPVGSPLSLECTVEGTSNPNLYWYRQAAGRGLQLLFYSVGIGQISSEVPQNLSASRPQDRQFILSSKKLLLSDSGFYLCALESGEIDRVTEAFFGQGTRLTVV.

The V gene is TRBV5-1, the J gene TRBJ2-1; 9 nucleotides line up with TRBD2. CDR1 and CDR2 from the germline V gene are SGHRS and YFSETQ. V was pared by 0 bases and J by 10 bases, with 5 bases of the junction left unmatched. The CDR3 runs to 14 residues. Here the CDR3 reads CASSLGGLAREQFF. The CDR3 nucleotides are TGCGCCAGCAGCTTGGGGGGACTAGCCCGGGAGCAGTTCTTC.

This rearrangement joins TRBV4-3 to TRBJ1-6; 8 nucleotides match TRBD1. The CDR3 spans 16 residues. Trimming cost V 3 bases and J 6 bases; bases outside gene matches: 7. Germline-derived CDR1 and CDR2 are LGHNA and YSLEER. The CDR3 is CASSQVGQGPNSPLHF. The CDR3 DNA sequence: TGCGCCAGCAGCCAGGTTGGACAGGGTCCTAATTCACCCCTCCACTTT.

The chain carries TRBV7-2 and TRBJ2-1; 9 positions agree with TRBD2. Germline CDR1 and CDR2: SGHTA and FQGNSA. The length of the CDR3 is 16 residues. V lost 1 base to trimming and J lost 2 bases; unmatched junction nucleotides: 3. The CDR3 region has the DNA TGTGCCAGCAGCTTAGAGGCTAGCGGGGCCTACAATGAGCAGTTCTTC. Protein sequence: CASSLEASGAYNEQFF.

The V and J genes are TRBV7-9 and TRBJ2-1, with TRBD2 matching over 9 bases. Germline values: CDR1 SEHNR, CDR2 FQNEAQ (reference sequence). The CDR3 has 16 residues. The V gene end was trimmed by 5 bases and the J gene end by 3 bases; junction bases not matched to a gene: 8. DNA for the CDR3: TGTGCCAGCAGCAACCCGGGACTAGCTCGCTACAATGAGCAGTTCTTC. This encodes CASSNPGLARYNEQFF.

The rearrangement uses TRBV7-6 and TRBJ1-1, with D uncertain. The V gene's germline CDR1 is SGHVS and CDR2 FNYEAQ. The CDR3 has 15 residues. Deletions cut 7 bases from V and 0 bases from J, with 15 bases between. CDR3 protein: CASNPVGDMNTEAFF. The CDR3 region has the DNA TGTGCCAGCAACCCTGTCGGGGATATGAACACTGAAGCTTTCTTT.

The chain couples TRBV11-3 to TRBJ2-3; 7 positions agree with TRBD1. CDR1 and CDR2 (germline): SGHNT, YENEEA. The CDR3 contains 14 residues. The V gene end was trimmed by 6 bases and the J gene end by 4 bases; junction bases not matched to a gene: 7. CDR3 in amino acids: CASSSRGTADTQYF. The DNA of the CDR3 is TGTGCCAGCAGTTCCAGGGGGACGGCAGATACGCAGTATTTT.

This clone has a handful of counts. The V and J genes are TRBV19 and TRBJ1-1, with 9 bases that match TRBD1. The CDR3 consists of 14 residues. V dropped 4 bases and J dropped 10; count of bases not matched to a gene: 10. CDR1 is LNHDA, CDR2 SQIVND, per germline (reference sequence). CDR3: CASSTVPGQGAAFF. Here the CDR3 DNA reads TGTGCCAGTAGTACCGTCCCGGGACAGGGAGCAGCTTTCTTT.

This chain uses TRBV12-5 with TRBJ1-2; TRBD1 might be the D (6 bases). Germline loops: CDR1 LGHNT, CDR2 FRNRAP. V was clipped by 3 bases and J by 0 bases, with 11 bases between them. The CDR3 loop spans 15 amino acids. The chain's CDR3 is CASGFGGATNYGYTF. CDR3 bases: TGTGCTAGTGGTTTTGGGGGGGCCACTAACTATGGCTACACCTTC.

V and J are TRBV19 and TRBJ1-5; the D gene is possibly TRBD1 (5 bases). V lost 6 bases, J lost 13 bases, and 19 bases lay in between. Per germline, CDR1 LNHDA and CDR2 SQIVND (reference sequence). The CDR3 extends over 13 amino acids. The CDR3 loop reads CASRAHGTLTQHF. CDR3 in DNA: TGTGCCAGTAGGGCCCACGGGACTTTGACTCAGCATTTT.

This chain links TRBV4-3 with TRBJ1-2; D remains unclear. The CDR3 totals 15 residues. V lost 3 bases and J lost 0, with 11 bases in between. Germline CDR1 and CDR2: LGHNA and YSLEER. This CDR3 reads CASSHLGETNYGYTF. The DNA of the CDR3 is TGCGCCAGCAGCCACCTGGGCGAGACTAACTATGGCTACACCTTC.

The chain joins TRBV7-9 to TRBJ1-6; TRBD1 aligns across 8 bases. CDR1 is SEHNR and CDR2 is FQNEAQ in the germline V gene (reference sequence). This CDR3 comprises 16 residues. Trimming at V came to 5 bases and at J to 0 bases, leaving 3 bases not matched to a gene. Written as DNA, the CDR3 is TGTGCCAGCAGCCGGACAGGGAGCTCCTATAATTCACCCCTCCACTTT. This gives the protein CASSRTGSSYNSPLHF.

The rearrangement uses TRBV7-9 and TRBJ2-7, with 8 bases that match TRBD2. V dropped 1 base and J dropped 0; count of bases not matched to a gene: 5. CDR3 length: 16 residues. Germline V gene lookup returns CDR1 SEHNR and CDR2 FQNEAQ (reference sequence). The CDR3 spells CASSLVGGGTSYEQYF. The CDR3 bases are TGTGCCAGCAGCTTAGTTGGCGGGGGGACCTCCTACGAGCAGTACTTC.

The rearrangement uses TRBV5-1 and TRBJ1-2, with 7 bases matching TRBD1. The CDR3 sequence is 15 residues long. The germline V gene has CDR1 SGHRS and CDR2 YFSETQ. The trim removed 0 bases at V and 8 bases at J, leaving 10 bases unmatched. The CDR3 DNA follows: TGCGCCAGCAGCTTGGATACAGGGGAGTTTGGCGGCTACACCTTC. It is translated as CASSLDTGEFGGYTF.

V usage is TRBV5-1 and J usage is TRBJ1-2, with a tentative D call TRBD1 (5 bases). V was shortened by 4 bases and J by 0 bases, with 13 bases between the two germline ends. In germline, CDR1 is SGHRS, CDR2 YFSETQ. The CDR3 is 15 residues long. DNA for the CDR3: TGCGCCAGCAGCCGAGCGGGGGATTCTAACTATGGCTACACCTTC. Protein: CASSRAGDSNYGYTF.

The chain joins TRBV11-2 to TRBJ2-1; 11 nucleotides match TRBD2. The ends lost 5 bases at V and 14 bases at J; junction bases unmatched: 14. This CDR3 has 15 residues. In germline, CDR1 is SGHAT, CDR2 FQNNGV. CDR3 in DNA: TGTGCCAGCAGCAATACTCGGACTAGCGGGTGGCTTGAGTTCTTC. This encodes CASSNTRTSGWLEFF.

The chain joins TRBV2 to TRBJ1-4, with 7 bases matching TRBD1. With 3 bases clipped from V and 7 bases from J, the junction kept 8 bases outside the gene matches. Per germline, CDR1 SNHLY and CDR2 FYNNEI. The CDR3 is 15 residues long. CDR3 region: CASSERRGTAEKLFF. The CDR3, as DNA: TGTGCCAGCAGTGAGCGACGGGGGACAGCTGAAAAACTGTTTTTT.